Following are 28 T cell receptor beta chains from one sample sequenced in a study of blood T cell repertoires in COVID-19. Measured with immunoSEQ multiplex PCR; TCRdb has only the in-frame clones, and not every one. The sample carries under 25,000 clones, nearly 90% recorded once. The sample taken for sequencing was peripheral blood. The source is a human donor with active COVID-19. The donor label of this sample is uncertain.

The chain is built from TRBV9 and TRBJ2-1, with D unclear. CDR3 length: 13 residues. Trimming shortened V by 3 bases and J by 6 bases, and 10 bases separated the two germline ends. Germline assignment: CDR1 SGDLS and CDR2 YYNGEE. In nucleotides, the CDR3 is TGTGCCAGCAGCGCCTCAACAATCAATGAGCAGTTCTTC. Protein sequence: CASSASTINEQFF.

This chain connects TRBV9 to TRBJ2-1; 14 nucleotides match TRBD2. Trimming took 4 bases from V and 11 from J; bases not matched to a gene: 8. CDR1 and CDR2 (germline): SGDLS, YYNGEE. This CDR3 spans 15 amino acids. CDR3: CASSPGTSGRMKQFF. The CDR3 DNA sequence: TGTGCCAGCAGCCCGGGGACTAGCGGGAGAATGAAGCAGTTCTTC.

This rearrangement joins TRBV24-1 to TRBJ2-7; 10 bases fit TRBD2. After removal of 6 bases from V and 4 bases from J, the junction contained 23 bases not matched to a gene. Germline CDR1 and CDR2: KGHDR and SFDVKD. The CDR3 has 20 amino acids. The CDR3 nucleotides are TGTGCCACCAGTTCCACCCGATCGGGACTAGCGCCGTCGGGGGGTTACGAGCAGTACTTC. Protein sequence: CATSSTRSGLAPSGGYEQYF.

This chain connects TRBV12-5 to TRBJ1-4; 10 bases map to TRBD1. The CDR3 spans 16 residues. Trimming removed 1 base from V and 7 bases from J; junction bases left unmatched: 6. The germline V gene encodes CDR1 LGHNT and CDR2 FRNRAP. Here the CDR3 reads CASGLERQGAVEKLFF. The CDR3 nucleotides are TGTGCTAGTGGTTTGGAGAGACAGGGGGCCGTTGAAAAACTGTTTTTT. Filled out from reference TRBV12-5 and TRBJ1-4, the complete variable domain reads DARVTQTPRHKVTEMGQEVTMRCQPILGHNTVFWYRQTMMQGLELLAYFRNRAPLDDSGMPKDRFSAEMPDATLATLKIQPSEPRDSAVYFCASGLERQGAVEKLFFGSGTQLSVL.

The rearrangement links TRBV19 to TRBJ1-3; no reliable D call. Germline V lookup: CDR1 LNHDA, CDR2 SQIVND (reference sequence). This CDR3 comprises 15 residues. Trimming took off 6 bases at V and 0 bases at J, with 12 bases between the two ends. Written as DNA, the CDR3 is TGTGCCAGTAGCGATGCTGCGAGCTCTGGAAACACCATATATTTT. Residues: CASSDAASSGNTIYF. The variable domain in full, with the rest retrieved from reference TRBV19 and TRBJ1-3, is DGGITQSPKYLFRKEGQNVTLSCEQNLNHDAMYWYRQDPGQGLRLIYYSQIVNDFQKGDIAEGYSVSREKKESFPLTVTSAQKNPTAFYLCASSDAASSGNTIYFGEGSWLTVV.

The gene calls are TRBV24-1 and TRBJ1-1; 7 bases map to TRBD1. V trimming: 7 bases; J trimming: 0 bases; junction bases outside the gene matches: 1. This CDR3 comprises 13 residues. In germline, CDR1 is KGHDR, CDR2 SFDVKD. CDR3 sequence (DNA): TGTGCCACCAGGACAGGGATGAACACTGAAGCTTTCTTT. Translation: CATRTGMNTEAFF.

The chain recombines TRBV28 with TRBJ1-1; TRBD1 might be the D (5 bases). V lost 8 bases and J lost 6, with 16 bases in between. The CDR3 has 13 residues. Germline values: CDR1 MDHEN, CDR2 SYDVKM. The CDR3 here is CASLGGGLAEAFF. Written as DNA, the CDR3 is TGTGCCAGCCTGGGGGGGGGTCTCGCTGAAGCTTTCTTT.

This clone was seen once. V is TRBV27 and J is TRBJ2-7, with D possibly matching TRBD2 (6 bases). The V gene's germline CDR1 is MNHEY and CDR2 SMNVEV (reference sequence). There are 18 residues in the CDR3. V lost 7 bases and J 0 bases, leaving 25 bases between the germline ends. The CDR3 nucleotides read TGTGCCAGCATCTTTGGCTCGGACCGACCGACTAGCTCCTACGAGCAGTACTTC. It encodes CASIFGSDRPTSSYEQYF.

As DNA, the CDR3 is TGTGCCAGCAGCCCCCCAGCGGGAGGCTACAATGAGCAGTTCTTC. Its translation: CASSPPAGGYNEQFF. The gene calls are TRBV6-6 and TRBJ2-1, with 9 bases identical to TRBD2. CDR1 and CDR2 from the germline V gene are MNHNY and SVGAGI (reference sequence). This CDR3 is built from 15 residues. V lost 6 bases and J lost 3; bases outside the gene matches: 6.

There are a few counts of this clone. The gene calls are TRBV19 and TRBJ2-2; 10 bases match TRBD2. Germline-derived CDR1 and CDR2 are LNHDA and SQIVND (reference sequence). The CDR3 loop spans 15 amino acids. The V gene end was trimmed by 1 base and the J gene end by 7 bases; junction bases not matched to a gene: 3. DNA for the CDR3: TGTGCCAGTAGTATAGCTAGCGGGAGCCTCGGGGAGCTGTTTTTT. Protein product: CASSIASGSLGELFF.

This chain uses TRBV28 with TRBJ2-7; TRBD2 matches at 8 bases. V shed 6 bases and J 7 bases; nucleotides not matched to a gene: 11. The CDR3 runs to 14 residues. Looked up from germline, CDR1 is MDHEN and CDR2 is SYDVKM. The CDR3 nucleotides read TGTGCCAGCAGGTGGACTGACTCGGGGGGGGAGCAGTACTTC. The encoded protein is CASRWTDSGGEQYF.

DNA for the CDR3: TGTGCCAGTAGTATAACTGGACAGGGCGCCTCTGGGGCCAACGTCCTGACTTTC. It yields the protein CASSITGQGASGANVLTF. This chain links TRBV19 with TRBJ2-6; TRBD1 matches at 8 bases. From germline, CDR1 is LNHDA and CDR2 SQIVND (reference sequence). V was clipped by 2 bases and J by 0 bases; unmatched bases: 6. The CDR3 is 18 amino acids. The whole variable domain, remainder taken from reference TRBV19 and TRBJ2-6, is DGGITQSPKYLFRKEGQNVTLSCEQNLNHDAMYWYRQDPGQGLRLIYYSQIVNDFQKGDIAEGYSVSREKKESFPLTVTSAQKNPTAFYLCASSITGQGASGANVLTFGAGSRLTVL.

The rearrangement uses TRBV2 and TRBJ1-5, with 8 nucleotides matching TRBD1. Germline loops: CDR1 SNHLY, CDR2 FYNNEI. Germline trimming cut 5 bases from V and 1 base from J; bases unmatched to any gene: 4. This CDR3 region has 15 residues. CDR3 residues: CASSTTGVSNQPQHF. CDR3 coding DNA: TGTGCCAGCAGTACGACAGGGGTCAGCAATCAGCCCCAGCATTTT.

The chain recombines TRBV30 with TRBJ2-3, with TRBD2 identical over 14 bases. This CDR3 contains 16 residues. Germline loops: CDR1 GTSNPN, CDR2 SVGIG (reference sequence). After removal of 0 bases from V and 7 bases from J, the junction contained 6 bases not matched to a gene. The CDR3, as DNA: TGTGCCTGGAGTGTATGGGGACTAGCGGGAGTTTATACGCAGTATTTT. Its protein product is CAWSVWGLAGVYTQYF.

V usage is TRBV29-1 and J usage is TRBJ2-1; 11 bases agree with TRBD2. Trimming cost V 4 bases and J 5 bases; bases outside gene matches: 7. CDR1 and CDR2 (germline): SQVTM, ANQGSEA. CDR3 length equals 15 residues. The CDR3 is CSVGKGTSGNNEQFF. The CDR3 region has the DNA TGCAGCGTTGGGAAAGGGACTAGCGGCAACAATGAGCAGTTCTTC.

This chain joins TRBV19 and TRBJ2-5; D perhaps matches TRBD2 (6 bases). This CDR3 comprises 16 residues. V was trimmed by 5 bases and J by 2 bases, leaving 18 bases between them. The germline V gene encodes CDR1 LNHDA and CDR2 SQIVND (reference sequence). The CDR3 protein is CASSSITGEVQETQYF. The CDR3 region has the DNA TGTGCCAGTAGTTCGATAACGGGAGAGGTTCAAGAGACCCAGTACTTC.

This clone was counted once. The chain uses TRBV10-1 and TRBJ2-3, with 8 bases matching TRBD2. This CDR3 region has 19 residues. Per the germline V gene, CDR1 is WNHNN and CDR2 is SYGVQD (reference sequence). J lost 5 bases, V lost 3 bases, and 19 bases had no gene match. The CDR3 region is CASSDNLAGLGVRGDTQYF. DNA of the CDR3: TGCGCCAGCAGTGACAATTTAGCGGGATTGGGAGTCCGGGGAGATACGCAGTATTTT.

A few counts support this clone. The J gene is TRBJ1-5, the V gene TRBV7-9; D perhaps matches TRBD1 (5 bases). The CDR3 covers 13 residues. V dropped 5 bases and J dropped 5 bases, with 10 bases sitting between them. The V gene's germline CDR1 is SEHNR and CDR2 FQNEAQ (reference sequence). The CDR3 region is CASSDGGDQPQHF. CDR3 DNA: TGTGCCAGCAGCGATGGGGGGGATCAGCCCCAGCATTTT.

The genes are TRBV5-6 and TRBJ2-2, with TRBD2 identical over 9 bases. Germline loops: CDR1 SGHDT, CDR2 YYEEEE. This CDR3 region has 16 residues. Trimming removed 2 bases from V and 3 bases from J; junction bases left unmatched: 5. The CDR3 spells CASSFLAGRDTGELFF. The DNA for the CDR3 is TGTGCCAGCAGCTTCCTAGCGGGACGCGACACCGGGGAGCTGTTTTTT.

The V call is TRBV20-1, the J call TRBJ2-3, with 7 bases fitting TRBD2. CDR1 and CDR2 (germline): DFQATT, SNEGSKA (reference sequence). This CDR3 contains 14 residues. After removal of 3 bases from V and 5 bases from J, the junction contained 8 bases not matched to a gene. For the CDR3, the DNA is TGCAGTGCTAGTGGGCGGGAGTTTGGAGATACGCAGTATTTT. This sequence encodes CSASGREFGDTQYF.

The rearrangement joins TRBV10-3 to TRBJ2-5; TRBD1 matches at 11 bases. V shed 2 bases, J shed 0 bases, and the junction held 11 bases outside the gene matches. Germline V lookup: CDR1 ENHRY, CDR2 SYGVKD. This CDR3 region has 19 residues. The CDR3 DNA sequence: TGTGCCATCAGTGAGCCACCGGACAGGGGGCTATACTACCAAGAGACCCAGTACTTC. Protein product: CAISEPPDRGLYYQETQYF.

The chain links TRBV14 to TRBJ2-5; possible D gene TRBD2, 5 bases. CDR1 SGHDN and CDR2 FVKESK come from the germline V gene. V was cut by 5 bases and J by 5 bases, with 15 bases left in between. The CDR3 has 14 residues. The CDR3 DNA is TGTGCCAGCAGCTGGGGAGATTCGAGGGAGACCCAGTACTTC. The encoded protein is CASSWGDSRETQYF.

The chain is built from TRBV3-1 (or the pseudogene TRBV3-2) and TRBJ2-1; 7 bases agree with TRBD1. The CDR3 runs 13 residues. Germline V CDR1 and CDR2: LGHDT, YNNKEL (reference sequence). The CDR3 DNA reads as TGTGCAGCAGCCAAAGGGGGCGGGAATGAGCAGTTCTTC. Its translation is CAAAKGGGNEQFF.

The genes are TRBV28 and TRBJ2-3; TRBD1 matches 8 bases. The CDR3 spans 13 residues. Germline-derived CDR1 and CDR2 are MDHEN and SYDVKM. Germline trimming cut 6 bases from V and 9 bases from J; bases unmatched to any gene: 8. The chain's CDR3 is CASRPGGGYTQYF. CDR3 DNA sequence: TGTGCCAGCAGGCCAGGGGGCGGGTACACGCAGTATTTT.

The chain has TRBV28 and TRBJ2-3; D remains ambiguous. V gave up 8 bases and J gave up 2 bases, with 14 bases separating them. The CDR3 totals 14 residues. CDR1 and CDR2 from the germline V gene are MDHEN and SYDVKM. CDR3 residues: CASRLAGPTDTQYF. The CDR3 DNA sequence: TGTGCCAGCCGTCTGGCTGGCCCCACAGATACGCAGTATTTT.

The chain is built from TRBV24-1 and TRBJ2-7; 8 nucleotides match TRBD1. Germline V lookup: CDR1 KGHDR, CDR2 SFDVKD. The junction had 10 bases not matched to a gene; V was cut back by 3 bases and J by 4 bases. The CDR3 runs to 16 residues. CDR3 residues: CATSDPPGQDLYEQYF. In DNA, the CDR3 is TGTGCCACCAGTGATCCCCCGGGACAGGATTTATACGAGCAGTACTTC.

This clone appeared once. The V call is TRBV4-1, the J call TRBJ2-7; D might be TRBD1 (6 bases). The CDR3 contains 15 residues. Germline values: CDR1 MGHRA, CDR2 YSYEKL. Trimming took 4 bases from V and 2 from J, leaving 15 bases between them. Here the CDR3 DNA reads TGCGCCAGCAGCCGTGGGACGGACAGCGCCTACGAGCAGTACTTC. Its translation is CASSRGTDSAYEQYF.

The rearrangement links TRBV28 to TRBJ1-5, with D uncertain. Between the trimmed V and J ends, which lost 7 bases and 5 bases, there was a span of 9 bases. Germline values: CDR1 MDHEN, CDR2 SYDVKM. The CDR3 extends over 12 amino acids. The CDR3 nucleotides are TGTGCCAGCATGGAGGGAGATCAGCCCCAGCATTTT. Its translation is CASMEGDQPQHF. Combining the CDR3 with reference TRBV28 and TRBJ1-5 gives the whole variable domain DVKVTQSSRYLVKRTGEKVFLECVQDMDHENMFWYRQDPGLGLRLIYFSYDVKMKEKGDIPEGYSVSREKKERFSLILESASTNQTSMYLCASMEGDQPQHFGDGTRLSIL.